The 3 T cell receptor beta chains below were found in one sample sequenced in a study of human T cells and chemical hapten exposure. MiXCR, applied by TCRdb to the RACE reads, yields one record per CDR3 protein. This table has 130,000 or so distinct CDR3 sequences, 9% to 10% appearing once. Time point: healthy volunteer bleed at 2 weeks. Extraction of total RNA was performed on unfractionated whole blood. The specimen sequenced was whole blood. These TCRs come from a male donor in good health. Some clones in this sample may be carry-over from other donors' samples.

Many counts were recorded for this clonotype. V gene TRBV10-3 combines with J gene TRBJ2-1; TRBD1 matches 9 bases. V was clipped by 6 bases and J by 5 bases; unmatched bases: 11. CDR1 is ENHRY and CDR2 is SYGVKD in the germline V gene. This CDR3 has 16 amino acids. CDR3 sequence: CAIRSRDRDGNNEQFF. CDR3 in DNA: TGTGCCATCAGGTCCCGGGACAGGGATGGGAACAATGAGCAGTTCTTC.

This clonotype showed up just a few times. The chain is built from TRBV18 and TRBJ1-1; no definite D call. Germline CDR1 reads KGHSH; CDR2 reads LQKENI. Trimming pared 2 bases from V and 0 bases from J, leaving 13 bases between. The CDR3 contains 16 residues. CDR3 DNA sequence: TGTGCCAGCTCACCAGATAGCTGGGGAATGAACACTGAAGCTTTCTTT. Translation: CASSPDSWGMNTEAFF.

This clonotype was recorded many times. The V and J genes are TRBV13 and TRBJ1-2, with TRBD1 as a possible D gene (5 bases). The CDR3 consists of 15 residues. Germline V lookup: CDR1 PRHDT, CDR2 FYEKMQ (reference sequence). V lost 3 bases, J lost 1 base, and 12 bases lay in between. This CDR3 is CASSLESTDNYGYTF. CDR3 in DNA: TGTGCCAGCAGCTTGGAATCGACAGATAACTATGGCTACACCTTC.